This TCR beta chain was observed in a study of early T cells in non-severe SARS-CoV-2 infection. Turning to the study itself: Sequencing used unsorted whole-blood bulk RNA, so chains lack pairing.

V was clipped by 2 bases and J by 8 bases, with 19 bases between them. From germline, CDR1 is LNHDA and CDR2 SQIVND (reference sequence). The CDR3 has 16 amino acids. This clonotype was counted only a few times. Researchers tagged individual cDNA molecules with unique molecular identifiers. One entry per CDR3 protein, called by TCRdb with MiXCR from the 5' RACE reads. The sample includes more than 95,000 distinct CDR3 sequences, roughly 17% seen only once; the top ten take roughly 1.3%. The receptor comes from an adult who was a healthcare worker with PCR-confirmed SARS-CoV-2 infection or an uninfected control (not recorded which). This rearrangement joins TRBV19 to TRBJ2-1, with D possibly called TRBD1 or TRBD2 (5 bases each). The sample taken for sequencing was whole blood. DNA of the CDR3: TGTGCCAGTAGTATACGTAAACTTCTCCGAGGGGATGAGCAGTTCTTC. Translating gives CASSIRKLLRGDEQFF.